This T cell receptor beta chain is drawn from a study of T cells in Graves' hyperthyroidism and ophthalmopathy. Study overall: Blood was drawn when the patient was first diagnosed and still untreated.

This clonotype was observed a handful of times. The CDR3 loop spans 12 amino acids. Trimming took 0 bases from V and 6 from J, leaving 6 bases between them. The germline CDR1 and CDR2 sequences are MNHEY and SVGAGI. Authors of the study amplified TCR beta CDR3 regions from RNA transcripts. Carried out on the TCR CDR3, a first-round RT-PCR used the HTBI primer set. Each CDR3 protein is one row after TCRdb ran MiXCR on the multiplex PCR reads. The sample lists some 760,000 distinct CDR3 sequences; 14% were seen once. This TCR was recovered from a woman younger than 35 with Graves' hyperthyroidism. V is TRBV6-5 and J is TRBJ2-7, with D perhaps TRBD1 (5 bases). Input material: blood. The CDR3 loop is CASSYSTVEQYF. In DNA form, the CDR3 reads TGTGCCAGCAGTTACTCGACAGTCGAGCAGTACTTC.